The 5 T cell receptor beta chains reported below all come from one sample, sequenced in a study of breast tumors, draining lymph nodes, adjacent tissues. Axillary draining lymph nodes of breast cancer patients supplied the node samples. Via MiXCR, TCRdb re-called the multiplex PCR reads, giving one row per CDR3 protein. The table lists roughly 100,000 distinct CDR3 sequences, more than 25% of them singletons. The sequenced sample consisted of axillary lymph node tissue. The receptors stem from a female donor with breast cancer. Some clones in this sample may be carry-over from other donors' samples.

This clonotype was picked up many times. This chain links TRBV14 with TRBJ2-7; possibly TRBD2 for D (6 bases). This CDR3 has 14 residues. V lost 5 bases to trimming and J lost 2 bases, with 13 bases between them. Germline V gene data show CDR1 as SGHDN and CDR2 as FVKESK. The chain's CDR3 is CASSRDFWPYEQYF. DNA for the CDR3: TGTGCCAGCAGCAGGGACTTCTGGCCCTACGAGCAGTACTTC.

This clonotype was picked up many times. The CDR3 reads CASSVSGQPGDTIYF. CDR3 coding DNA: TGTGCCAGCAGCGTTAGTGGGCAGCCCGGGGACACCATATATTTT. The chain combines TRBV7-6 with TRBJ1-3; D call uncertain. The V end was cut by 5 bases, the J end by 8 bases, with 19 bases between. The CDR3 runs to 15 residues. Germline V CDR1 and CDR2: SGHVS, FNYEAQ. Full variable domain (remainder filled in from reference TRBV7-6 and TRBJ1-3): GAGVSQSPRYKVTKRGQDVALRCDPISGHVSLYWYRQALGQGPEFLTYFNYEAQQDKSGLPNDRFSAERPEGSISTLTIQRTEQRDSAMYRCASSVSGQPGDTIYFGEGSWLTVV.

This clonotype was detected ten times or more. The CDR3 here is CASSRTGAQETQYF. The CDR3 bases are TGTGCCAGTAGTCGGACAGGAGCTCAAGAGACCCAGTACTTC. The rearrangement uses TRBV19 and TRBJ2-5, with TRBD1 matching 7 bases. V was pared by 5 bases and J by 2 bases, with 5 bases of the junction left unmatched. In germline, CDR1 is LNHDA, CDR2 SQIVND (reference sequence). The CDR3 runs to 14 residues. The full variable domain, in which reference TRBV19 and TRBJ2-5 provide the parts outside the CDR3, is DGGITQSPKYLFRKEGQNVTLSCEQNLNHDAMYWYRQDPGQGLRLIYYSQIVNDFQKGDIAEGYSVSREKKESFPLTVTSAQKNPTAFYLCASSRTGAQETQYFGPGTRLLVL.

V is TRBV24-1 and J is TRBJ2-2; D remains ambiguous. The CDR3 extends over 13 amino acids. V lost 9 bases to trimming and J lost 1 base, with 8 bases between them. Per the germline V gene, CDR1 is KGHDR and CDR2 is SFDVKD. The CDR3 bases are TGTGCCACCCTTGGGGAGAACACCGGGGAGCTGTTTTTT. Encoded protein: CATLGENTGELFF.

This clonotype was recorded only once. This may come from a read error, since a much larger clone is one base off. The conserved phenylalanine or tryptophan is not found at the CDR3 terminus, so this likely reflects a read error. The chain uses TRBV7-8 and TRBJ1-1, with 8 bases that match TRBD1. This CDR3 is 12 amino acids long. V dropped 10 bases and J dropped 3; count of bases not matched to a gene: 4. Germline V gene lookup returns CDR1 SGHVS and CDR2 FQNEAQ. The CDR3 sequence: CATRGRDTEAFS. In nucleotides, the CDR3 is TGTGCCACCAGGGGGCGGGACACTGAAGCTTTCTCT.